This paragraph covers one T cell receptor beta chain sequence. The data were obtained in a study of blood T cell repertoires in COVID-19. Study in general: The United States, Italy and Spain were the sources of the acute and convalescent COVID-19 samples.

J lost 5 bases, V lost 0 bases, and 6 bases had no gene match. The CDR3 is 14 amino acids. Germline CDR1 is GTSNPN and CDR2 is SVGIG (reference sequence). Repertoires were generated with immunoSEQ multiplex PCR, while TCRdb's copy carries only in-frame clones and drops some. Of hundreds of thousands of clones detected, roughly 88% appear once; the ten largest clones hold around 6.5%. Sequencing was done on a sample of peripheral blood. The clonotype originates from a young woman with COVID-19, enrolled during active disease. This chain uses TRBV30 with TRBJ1-2, with 7 bases aligning to TRBD1. Written as DNA, the CDR3 is TGTGCCTGGAGTGTGGGACAGCTGACGTATGGCTACACCTTC. Its translation is CAWSVGQLTYGYTF.